Shown below are 26 T cell receptor beta chains from a single sample sequenced in a study of shared clonotypes between healthy human individuals. Assay used: immunoSEQ multiplex PCR; TCRdb lists only in-frame clones, some missing. The table lists about 480,000 clones, roughly 79% of them singletons, with roughly an eighth in the top ten. The specimen sequenced was PBMCs. The receptors were sampled from a woman in her 40s in good health. Some clones in this sample may be carry-over from other donors' samples.

J is TRBJ1-2 and V is TRBV6-6; TRBD1 matches 7 bases. J gave up 4 bases and V 2 bases, and 1 base lay outside the gene matches. Germline V gene sequence: CDR1 MNHNY, CDR2 SVGAGI (reference sequence). This CDR3 comprises 13 residues. Written as DNA, the CDR3 is TGTGCCAGCAGTTACCGGACAGGCTATGGCTACACCTTC. It translates to CASSYRTGYGYTF.

This chain uses TRBV5-1 with TRBJ2-3; 7 bases agree with TRBD2. This CDR3 has 17 amino acids. The V segment lost 0 bases and the J segment 3 bases; nucleotides outside the gene matches: 10. The germline V gene has CDR1 SGHRS and CDR2 YFSETQ. This CDR3 reads CASSLVGGSFGTDTQYF. For the CDR3, the DNA is TGCGCCAGCAGCTTGGTTGGCGGGAGCTTTGGTACAGATACGCAGTATTTT.

The chain couples TRBV30 to TRBJ2-7, with 15 bases matching TRBD2. The CDR3 has 16 residues. V trimming: 3 bases; J trimming: 4 bases; junction bases outside the gene matches: 7. CDR1 and CDR2 (germline): GTSNPN, SVGIG (reference sequence). The CDR3 nucleotides read TGTGCCTGGAGGCCGCTCGGGACTAGCGGGAGGTACGAGCAGTACTTC. This gives the protein CAWRPLGTSGRYEQYF.

This clone has just one count. The gene calls are TRBV4-1 and TRBJ2-1; D may match TRBD1 or TRBD2 (6 bases each). V lost 3 bases, J lost 6 bases, and 15 bases lay in between. This CDR3 spans 15 amino acids. Germline lookup yields CDR1 MGHRA and CDR2 YSYEKL. The CDR3 loop reads CASSQRRGGSNEQFF. CDR3 DNA sequence: TGCGCCAGCAGCCAGAGAAGAGGGGGGTCCAATGAGCAGTTCTTC.

V is TRBV27 and J is TRBJ2-3; D gene ambiguous. CDR3 size: 14 residues. Looked up from germline, CDR1 is MNHEY and CDR2 is SMNVEV (reference sequence). Trimming took 3 bases from V and 0 from J, leaving 7 bases between them. The CDR3: CASSFLGSTDTQYF. The CDR3 coding sequence is TGTGCCAGCAGTTTTCTAGGAAGCACAGATACGCAGTATTTT.

The genes are TRBV19 and TRBJ1-1; D gene unclear. Germline assignment: CDR1 LNHDA and CDR2 SQIVND (reference sequence). The CDR3 covers 14 residues. The germline V and J ends were trimmed by 3 bases and 1 base, with 9 bases remaining between them. The CDR3 spells CASSIHDWNTEAFF. In DNA form, the CDR3 reads TGTGCCAGTAGTATTCACGACTGGAACACTGAAGCTTTCTTT. The full variable domain, rest sourced from reference TRBV19 and TRBJ1-1, is DGGITQSPKYLFRKEGQNVTLSCEQNLNHDAMYWYRQDPGQGLRLIYYSQIVNDFQKGDIAEGYSVSREKKESFPLTVTSAQKNPTAFYLCASSIHDWNTEAFFGQGTRLTVV.

This rearrangement joins TRBV5-1 to TRBJ2-7, with 7 positions matching TRBD2. With 4 bases clipped from V and 0 bases from J, the junction kept 4 bases outside the gene matches. The CDR3 has 14 amino acids. Germline V gene sequence: CDR1 SGHRS, CDR2 YFSETQ. The CDR3 sequence is CASSPGDYSYEQYF. CDR3 coding DNA: TGCGCCAGCAGCCCGGGGGACTACTCCTACGAGCAGTACTTC.

About this clone itself: Other DNA sequences in this sample translate to the same CDR3. The rearrangement uses TRBV5-1 and TRBJ2-1, with 8 bases that match TRBD2. The CDR3 consists of 15 residues. Germline assignment: CDR1 SGHRS and CDR2 YFSETQ. Trimming cost V 0 bases and J 4 bases; bases outside gene matches: 3. CDR3 DNA: TGCGCCAGCAGCTTGGATAGCGGGACTTACAATGAGCAGTTCTTC. Protein sequence: CASSLDSGTYNEQFF. Complete variable domain (other parts from reference TRBV5-1 and TRBJ2-1): KAGVTQTPRYLIKTRGQQVTLSCSPISGHRSVSWYQQTPGQGLQFLFEYFSETQRNKGNFPGRFSGRQFSNSRSEMNVSTLELGDSALYLCASSLDSGTYNEQFFGPGTRLTVL.

The chain is built from TRBV9 and TRBJ2-2, with 8 bases matching TRBD2. The CDR3 is made up of 17 amino acids. Trimming cost V 0 bases and J 5 bases; bases outside gene matches: 9. CDR1 SGDLS and CDR2 YYNGEE come from the germline V gene. The CDR3 loop is CASSVAGAGGGTGELFF. CDR3 in DNA: TGTGCCAGCAGCGTAGCGGGTGCGGGAGGAGGTACCGGGGAGCTGTTTTTT.

The chain uses TRBV7-9 and TRBJ2-3; D unclear. Germline-derived CDR1 and CDR2 are SEHNR and FQNEAQ (reference sequence). V lost 2 bases to trimming and J lost 5 bases, with 8 bases between them. This CDR3 has 13 residues. The CDR3 coding sequence is TGTGCCAGCAGCTTACTAGGTATAGATACGCAGTATTTT. This sequence encodes CASSLLGIDTQYF.

The chain is built from TRBV19 and TRBJ1-3; 7 bases line up with TRBD1. J gave up 1 base and V 5 bases, and 11 bases lay outside the gene matches. This CDR3 contains 17 residues. Germline CDR1 and CDR2: LNHDA and SQIVND (reference sequence). CDR3: CASSWGRGSPSGNTIYF. CDR3 in DNA: TGTGCCAGTAGTTGGGGCAGGGGGAGTCCTTCTGGAAACACCATATATTTT.

This clone was observed a few times. The chain combines TRBV7-9 with TRBJ1-2; no clear D. The CDR3 contains 12 residues. Trimming took 3 bases from V and 6 from J, leaving 8 bases between them. The germline V gene encodes CDR1 SEHNR and CDR2 FQNEAQ (reference sequence). The CDR3 sequence is CASSFFENGYTF. CDR3 nucleotide sequence: TGTGCCAGCAGCTTTTTTGAGAATGGCTACACCTTC.

This sequence joins TRBV9 and TRBJ2-3; D call uncertain. CDR1 and CDR2 (germline): SGDLS, YYNGEE. Deletions cut 4 bases from V and 6 bases from J, with 12 bases between. The CDR3 length is 13 residues. The CDR3 protein is CASSPTTRDTQYF. CDR3 nucleotides: TGTGCCAGCAGCCCCACGACCCGGGATACGCAGTATTTT.

The chain uses TRBV7-8 and TRBJ1-3; D is ambiguous. V was cut by 0 bases and J by 3 bases, with 6 bases left in between. The CDR3 consists of 14 residues. Germline V gives CDR1 SGHVS, CDR2 FQNEAQ. CDR3 loop: CASSLAYHGNTIYF. The CDR3 region has the DNA TGTGCCAGCAGCTTAGCTTATCATGGAAACACCATATATTTT.

This chain connects TRBV7-9 to TRBJ1-1; the D is unclear. CDR3 length equals 14 residues. Germline assignment: CDR1 SEHNR and CDR2 FQNEAQ (reference sequence). The V gene lost 3 bases and the J gene lost 3 bases, with 11 bases spanning the gap. CDR3 in amino acids: CASSFTEGYTEAFF. CDR3 nucleotides: TGTGCCAGCAGCTTCACGGAGGGTTACACTGAAGCTTTCTTT. Complete variable domain (other parts from reference TRBV7-9 and TRBJ1-1): DTGVSQNPRHKITKRGQNVTFRCDPISEHNRLYWYRQTLGQGPEFLTYFQNEAQLEKSRLLSDRFSAERPKGSFSTLEIQRTEQGDSAMYLCASSFTEGYTEAFFGQGTRLTVV.

The J gene is TRBJ2-7, the V gene TRBV7-2; 11 nucleotides line up with TRBD2. This CDR3 spans 14 amino acids. Germline values: CDR1 SGHTA, CDR2 FQGNSA. V trimming: 8 bases; J trimming: 2 bases; junction bases outside the gene matches: 5. The CDR3 spells CASRTSGSTYEQYF. In DNA, the CDR3 is TGTGCCAGCCGTACTAGCGGGAGCACCTACGAGCAGTACTTC.

This clone was observed a handful of times. The chain recombines TRBV28 with TRBJ1-5; D might be TRBD1 (5 bases). The CDR3 contains 14 residues. In germline, CDR1 is MDHEN, CDR2 SYDVKM. Deletions cut 3 bases from V and 5 bases from J, with 11 bases between. This chain's CDR3 is CASSLGTGDQPQHF. Here the CDR3 DNA reads TGTGCCAGCAGTTTGGGGACGGGGGATCAGCCCCAGCATTTT.

The V and J genes are TRBV7-9 and TRBJ1-1; weak D call: TRBD1 (6 bases). V lost 7 bases and J lost 9, with 27 bases in between. The CDR3 has 16 residues. CDR1 and CDR2 from the germline V gene are SEHNR and FQNEAQ (reference sequence). CDR3 DNA: TGTGCCAGCACCACCTACCCCCGGGGGCGCAGACCTCAAGCTTTCTTT. Translated: CASTTYPRGRRPQAFF.

The chain carries TRBV14 and TRBJ2-6; unclear D gene. The CDR3 totals 14 residues. V lost 0 bases, J lost 4 bases, and 4 bases lay in between. Germline CDR1 is SGHDN and CDR2 is FVKESK. CDR3 residues: CASSQDLGANVLTF. Written as DNA, the CDR3 is TGTGCCAGCAGCCAAGACCTGGGGGCCAACGTCCTGACTTTC. Drawing the rest from reference TRBV14 and TRBJ2-6, the complete variable domain is EAGVTQFPSHSVIEKGQTVTLRCDPISGHDNLYWYRRVMGKEIKFLLHFVKESKQDESGMPNNRFLAERTGGTYSTLKVQPAELEDSGVYFCASSQDLGANVLTFGAGSRLTVL.

A remark on this clone: Being one base from a much bigger clone, this may be a read error. Other DNA variants within this sample encode the same CDR3. The chain employs TRBV7-3 and TRBJ2-3; D is uncertain. Trimming took 5 bases from V and 3 from J, leaving 6 bases between them. The CDR3 runs 12 residues. From germline, CDR1 is SGHTA and CDR2 FQGTGA. DNA of the CDR3: TGTGCCAGCAGCCAGAATACAGATACGCAGTATTTT. It specifies CASSQNTDTQYF.

This rearrangement joins TRBV6-5 to TRBJ2-7, with TRBD2 matching over 8 bases. CDR3 length: 15 amino acids. Germline lookup yields CDR1 MNHEY and CDR2 SVGAGI. After removal of 7 bases from V and 0 bases from J, the junction contained 8 bases not matched to a gene. The CDR3 spells CASISAGGSSYEQYF. As DNA, the CDR3 is TGTGCCAGCATATCGGCGGGAGGCAGCTCCTACGAGCAGTACTTC.

Details on this clone: This likely came from a read error, as a far larger clone is one base away. V and J are TRBV4-2 and TRBJ2-1; TRBD2 matches 10 bases. Germline CDR1 is LGHNA and CDR2 is YNFKEQ. V lost 4 bases to trimming and J lost 7 bases; unmatched junction nucleotides: 4. The CDR3 runs 14 residues. The CDR3 region has the DNA TGTGCCAGCAGCCGTACTAGCGGGATTAATGAGCAGTTCTTC. Protein sequence: CASSRTSGINEQFF.

The rearrangement links TRBV7-3 to TRBJ2-1; 9 nucleotides line up with TRBD1. The CDR3 contains 14 residues. The V segment lost 5 bases and the J segment 4 bases; nucleotides outside the gene matches: 3. In germline, CDR1 is SGHTA, CDR2 FQGTGA. The CDR3 nucleotides are TGTGCCAGCAGCATTGACAGGGGGTACAATGAGCAGTTCTTC. Translation: CASSIDRGYNEQFF.

The V gene is TRBV7-2, the J gene TRBJ2-1; TRBD1 is a possible D gene (5 bases). CDR3 length: 13 amino acids. Trimming pared 11 bases from V and 2 bases from J, leaving 13 bases between. Per germline, CDR1 SGHTA and CDR2 FQGNSA. The CDR3 loop is CASRVSPYNEQFF. The DNA for the CDR3 is TGTGCCTCCAGGGTTAGCCCCTACAATGAGCAGTTCTTC.

The genes are TRBV2 and TRBJ2-7, with 8 bases lining up with TRBD1. CDR1 and CDR2 from the germline V gene are SNHLY and FYNNEI. J was trimmed by 2 bases and V by 6 bases; bases with no gene match: 6. This CDR3 comprises 14 residues. Here the CDR3 reads CASSGQGKAYEQYF. The CDR3 coding sequence is TGTGCCAGCAGCGGACAGGGTAAGGCCTACGAGCAGTACTTC.

V is TRBV7-9 and J is TRBJ2-5, with TRBD2 matching over 8 bases. CDR1 and CDR2 from the germline V gene are SEHNR and FQNEAQ (reference sequence). The V segment lost 6 bases and the J segment 4 bases; nucleotides outside the gene matches: 10. CDR3 length equals 15 residues. The CDR3: CASSSGRAKAETQYF. CDR3 in DNA: TGTGCCAGCAGTTCCGGGAGGGCCAAGGCAGAGACCCAGTACTTC.